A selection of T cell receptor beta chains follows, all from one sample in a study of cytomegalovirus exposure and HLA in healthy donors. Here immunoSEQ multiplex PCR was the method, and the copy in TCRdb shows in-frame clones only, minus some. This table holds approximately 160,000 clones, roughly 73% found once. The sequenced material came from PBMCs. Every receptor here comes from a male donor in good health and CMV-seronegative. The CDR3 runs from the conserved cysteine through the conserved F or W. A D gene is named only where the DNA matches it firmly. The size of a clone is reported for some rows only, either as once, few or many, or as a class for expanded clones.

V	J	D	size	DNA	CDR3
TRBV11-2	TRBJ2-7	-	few	TGTGCCAGCAGCCCGCACGAGTGGGACACGCACTACGAGCAGTACTTC	CASSPHEWDTHYEQYF
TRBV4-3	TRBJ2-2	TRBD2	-	TGCGCCAGCAGCCAGATTTGGGGGGGCACCGGGGAGCTGTTTTTT	CASSQIWGGTGELFF
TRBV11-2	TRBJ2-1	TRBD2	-	TGTGCCAGCAGCTTTGAGCGGGGGAGCTACAATGAGCAGTTCTTC	CASSFERGSYNEQFF
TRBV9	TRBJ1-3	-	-	TGTGCCAGCAGCGCGGGGGATCGCTCTGGAAACACCATATATTTT	CASSAGDRSGNTIYF
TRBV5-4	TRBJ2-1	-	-	TGTGCCAGCAGCTTGAGGGGCCGCTCTAATGAGCAGTTCTTC	CASSLRGRSNEQFF
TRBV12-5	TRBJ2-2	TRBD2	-	TGTGCTAGTGGTTTGGCGCCTGGTAAGCTAGCGGGAGAGAATACCGGGGAGCTGTTTTTT	CASGLAPGKLAGENTGELFF
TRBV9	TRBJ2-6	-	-	TGTGCCAGCAGCGTAGGTGGGCGCTCTGGGGCCAACGTCCTGACTTTC	CASSVGGRSGANVLTF
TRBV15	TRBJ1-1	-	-	TGTGCCACCAGCAGTACAGGGATAAACACTGAAGCTTTCTTT	CATSSTGINTEAFF
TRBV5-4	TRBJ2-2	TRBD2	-	TGTGCCAGCAGCCCTAGCGGTATCAACACCGGGGAGCTGTTTTTT	CASSPSGINTGELFF
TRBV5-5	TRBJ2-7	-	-	TGTGCCAGCAGCTTATTAGACACAATATCCTACGAGCAGTACTTC	CASSLLDTISYEQYF
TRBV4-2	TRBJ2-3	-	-	TGTGCCAGCAATTCTGGGCTCGCAGATACGCAGTATTTT	CASNSGLADTQYF
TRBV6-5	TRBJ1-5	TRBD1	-	TGTGCCAGCAGTCTGGACAGGTTTAATCAGCCCCAGCATTTT	CASSLDRFNQPQHF
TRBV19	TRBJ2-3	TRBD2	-	TGTGCCAGTAGTACCTCTAGCGGGGGGGCGGGCTATACGCAGTATTTT	CASSTSSGGAGYTQYF
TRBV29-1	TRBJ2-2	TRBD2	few	TGCAGCGTTGAGGGAGGGACCAAGAGCCCCGGGGAGCTGTTTTTT	CSVEGGTKSPGELFF
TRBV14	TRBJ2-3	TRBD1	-	TGTGCCAGCAGCCGGGACAGAAACACAGATACGCAGTATTTT	CASSRDRNTDTQYF
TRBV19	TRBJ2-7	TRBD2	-	TGTGCCAGTAGTCACCGAAGCGGGAGGGAGAGGAACGAGCAGTACTTC	CASSHRSGRERNEQYF
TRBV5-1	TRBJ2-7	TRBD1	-	TGCGCCAGCAGCTTGGGGGACAGGGGGCTGAACGAGCAGTACTTC	CASSLGDRGLNEQYF
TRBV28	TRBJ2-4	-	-	TGTGCCAGCAGGCCTAGAGGGATAGGCAAAAACATTCAGTACTTC	CASRPRGIGKNIQYF
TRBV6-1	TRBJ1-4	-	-	TGTGCCAGCGGAGTGTCCACCCAGCCTAATGAAAAACTGTTTTTT	CASGVSTQPNEKLFF
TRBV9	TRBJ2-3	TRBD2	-	TGTGCCAGCGGACTAGCGGGCGGCACAGATACGCAGTATTTT	CASGLAGGTDTQYF
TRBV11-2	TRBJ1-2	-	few	TGTGCCAGCAGCTTAGAAAATCGGAGGGGCTACACCTTC	CASSLENRRGYTF
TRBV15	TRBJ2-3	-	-	TGTGCCACCAGCAGGGCCGGAGGCGCGGATACGCAGTATTTT	CATSRAGGADTQYF
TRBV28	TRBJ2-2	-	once	TGTGCCAGCAGTTTCGGGTTCTGGGGAGGAGGAGAGGGCGGGGAGCTGTTTTTT	CASSFGFWGGGEGGELFF
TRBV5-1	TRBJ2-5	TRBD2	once	TGCGCCAGCAGGGTGGGAGGGTATGGACCCCAGGAGACCCAGTACTTC	CASRVGGYGPQETQYF
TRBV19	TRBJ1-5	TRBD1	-	TGTGCCAGTACAGGGGGGTTGGGATATCAGCCCCAGCATTTT	CASTGGLGYQPQHF
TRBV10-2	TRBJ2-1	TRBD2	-	TGCGCCAGCAGTGAACTAGCGGGAGTCTTAAATGAGCAGTTCTTC	CASSELAGVLNEQFF
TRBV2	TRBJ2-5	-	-	TGTGCCAGCAGCAACCAAGAGACCCAGTACTTC	CASSNQETQYF
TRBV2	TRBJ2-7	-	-	TGTGCCAGCAGTGGGCCGTTGTCCGAGCAGTACTTC	CASSGPLSEQYF